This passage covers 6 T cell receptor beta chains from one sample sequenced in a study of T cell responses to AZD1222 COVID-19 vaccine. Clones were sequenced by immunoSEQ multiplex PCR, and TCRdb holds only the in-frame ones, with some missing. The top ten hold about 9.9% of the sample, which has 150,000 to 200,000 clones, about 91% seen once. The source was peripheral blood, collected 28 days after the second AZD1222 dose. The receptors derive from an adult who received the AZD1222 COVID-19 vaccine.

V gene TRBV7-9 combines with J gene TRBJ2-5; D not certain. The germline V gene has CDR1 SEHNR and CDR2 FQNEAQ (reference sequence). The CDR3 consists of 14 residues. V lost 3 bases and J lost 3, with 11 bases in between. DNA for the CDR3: TGTGCCAGCAGCTTCTGGACGAAAGAAGAGACCCAGTACTTC. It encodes CASSFWTKEETQYF.

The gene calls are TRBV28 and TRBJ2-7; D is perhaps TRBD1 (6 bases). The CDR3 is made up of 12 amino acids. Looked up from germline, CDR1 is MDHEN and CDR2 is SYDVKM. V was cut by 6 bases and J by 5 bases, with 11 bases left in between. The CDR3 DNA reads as TGTGCCAGCAGCACCAACAGGGACGAGCAGTACTTC. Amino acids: CASSTNRDEQYF.

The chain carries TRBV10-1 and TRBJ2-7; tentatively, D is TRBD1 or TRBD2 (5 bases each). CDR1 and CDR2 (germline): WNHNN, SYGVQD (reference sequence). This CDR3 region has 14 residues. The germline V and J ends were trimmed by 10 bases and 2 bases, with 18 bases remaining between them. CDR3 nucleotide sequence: TGCGCCAACACTACATCCGGGACCGCCTACGAGCAGTACTTC. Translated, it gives CANTTSGTAYEQYF.

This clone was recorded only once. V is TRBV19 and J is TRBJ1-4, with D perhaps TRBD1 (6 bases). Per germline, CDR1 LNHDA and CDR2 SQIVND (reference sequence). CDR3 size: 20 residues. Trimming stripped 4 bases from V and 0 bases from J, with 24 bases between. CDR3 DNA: TGTGCCAGTAGTACCCCACCGTGGGGGGCGACGGATGCAACTAATGAAAAACTGTTTTTT. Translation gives CASSTPPWGATDATNEKLFF.

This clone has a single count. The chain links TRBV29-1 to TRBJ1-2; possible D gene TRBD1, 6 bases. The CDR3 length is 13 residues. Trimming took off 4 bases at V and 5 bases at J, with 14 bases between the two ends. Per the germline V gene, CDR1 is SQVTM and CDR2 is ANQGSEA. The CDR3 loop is CSVVARGGYGYTF. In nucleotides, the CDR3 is TGCAGCGTTGTCGCGAGGGGGGGTTATGGCTACACCTTC.

CDR3 protein: CAWSGGGSNEKLFF. The CDR3 DNA reads as TGTGCCTGGAGCGGCGGGGGGTCTAATGAAAAACTGTTTTTT. The chain couples TRBV30 to TRBJ1-4; TRBD1 might be the D (5 bases). This CDR3 has 14 amino acids. V was cut by 3 bases and J by 3 bases, with 11 bases left in between. Germline-derived CDR1 and CDR2 are GTSNPN and SVGIG (reference sequence).